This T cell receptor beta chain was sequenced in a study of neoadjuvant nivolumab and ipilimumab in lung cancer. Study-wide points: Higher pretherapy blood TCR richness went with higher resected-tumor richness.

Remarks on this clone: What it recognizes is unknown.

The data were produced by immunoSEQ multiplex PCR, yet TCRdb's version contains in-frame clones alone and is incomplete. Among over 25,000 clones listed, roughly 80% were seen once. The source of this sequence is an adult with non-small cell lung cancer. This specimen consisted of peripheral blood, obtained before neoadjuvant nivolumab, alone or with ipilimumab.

CDR3 protein: CASSQRTLNTEAFF. CDR3 coding DNA: TGCGCCAGCAGCCAAAGGACACTGAACACTGAAGCTTTCTTT. The V call is TRBV4-3, the J call TRBJ1-1; tentative D call: TRBD1 (5 bases). The V gene lost 2 bases and the J gene lost 0 bases, with 7 bases spanning the gap. Per germline, CDR1 LGHNA and CDR2 YSLEER. The CDR3 consists of 14 residues.